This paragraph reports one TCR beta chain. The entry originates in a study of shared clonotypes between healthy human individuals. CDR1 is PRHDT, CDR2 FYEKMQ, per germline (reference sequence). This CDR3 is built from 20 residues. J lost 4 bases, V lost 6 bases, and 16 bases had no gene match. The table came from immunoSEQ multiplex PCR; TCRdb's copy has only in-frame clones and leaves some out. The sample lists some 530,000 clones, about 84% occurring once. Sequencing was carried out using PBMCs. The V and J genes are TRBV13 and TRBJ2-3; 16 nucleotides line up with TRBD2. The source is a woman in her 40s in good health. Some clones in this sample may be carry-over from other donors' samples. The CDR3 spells CASSHKTGTSGRAMADTQYF. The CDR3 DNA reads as TGTGCCAGCAGTCATAAAACAGGGACTAGCGGGAGGGCCATGGCAGATACGCAGTATTTT.